Sequencing of this T cell receptor (beta chain) was carried out in a study of regulatory T cells in long-lasting Graves disease (dated by TCRdb to about 2021). In terms of the full investigation: Persistent Graves' disease was defined as persistently positive TSH receptor autoantibodies together with antithyroid drug treatment for over 5 years. Persistent Graves' disease patients were compared with newly diagnosed Graves' disease patients by peripheral blood TCR sequencing and RNA sequencing. The study was registered as a clinical trial and conducted in China. TCR sequencing covered around 13 persistent and around 20 newly diagnosed Graves' disease patients, around 33 samples in total. Persistent Graves' disease patients in the clinical cohort had taken antithyroid drugs for about 9.7 years on average.

Details on this clonotype: The antigen it binds to is not known. The input lacks base qualities; no much larger clone sits a single base away.

V lost 10 bases and J lost 4 bases; the stretch between them is 11 bases long. Per the germline V gene, ENHRY is the CDR1 and SYGVKD is the CDR2. The CDR3 measures 12 amino acids from cysteine to phenylalanine. The kept DNA is CDR3 alone, 36 bases in frame from the first base. What the authors observed across the whole study: Persistent disease showed preferential use of TRBV28, TRBJ1-2 and TRBJ2-5, whereas newly diagnosed disease favored TRBV20-1 and TRBJ2-1. Compared with newly diagnosed patients, persistent Graves' disease patients had lower TCR Shannon entropy and fewer highly expanded clones, which suggests clonal expansion. The small sample size was acknowledged by the authors as a limitation that may reduce accuracy. Because the primary lesion, thyroid tissue, could not be accessed, the study looked at peripheral blood alone. Sequencing and analysis were restricted to the TCR beta chain. Patients with persistent disease shared more public clonotypes (about 2,700) than newly diagnosed patients did (about 970).

Library method: multiplex PCR. Instrument used: Illumina HiSeq 4000. TCR beta libraries were built with iRepertoire HTBI primers and Arm-PCR amplification of CDR3 regions. PCR products were gel purified before sequencing. For the original study's pipeline: A total of fewer than 80 TRBV and some 15 TRBJ segments were identified across samples and were used for gene usage analysis of CDR3 amino acid clonotypes. Filtered high-quality paired reads were merged into contigs using COPE and FqMerger. Contigs were aligned with BLAST to IMGT TRBV, TRBD and TRBJ reference genes, and CDR3 was defined per IMGT. Clonotypes above 0.1% frequency were classified as highly expanded clones. Shannon entropy was used to measure repertoire diversity, and the Gini coefficient was used to measure V-J evenness. Clonotypes shared by more than one individual were considered public. The public sequencing data were trimmed at Q25 with fastp and processed into clonotypes with MiXCR by TCRdb, which kept only in-frame beta chains. Each CDR3 protein appears once, grouped with its most common genes and DNA. Here the V and J calls rest on TCRdb's processing, not on the authors' analysis. This sample comprises hundreds of thousands of distinct CDR3 sequences, roughly 21% of them detected only once. Over 25% of the sample goes to the ten largest clones.

The time point label on this specimen signifies: persistent/refractory GD, antithyroid drugs over 5 years with positive TRAb. RNA was extracted from PBMCs in TRIzol for both TCR sequencing and RNA sequencing. Graves' disease was diagnosed according to American Thyroid Association guidelines. Patients for the study were recruited at an endocrinology department in Xi'an, China. Each patient gave about 10 milliliters of peripheral blood, collected in an EDTA anticoagulant tube. Ficoll Paque Plus density gradient separation was used to isolate PBMCs, and no further T cell sorting was performed. An Agilent 2100 Bioanalyzer and agarose gel were used to check RNA quality, and a NanoDrop 2000 was used to measure RNA concentration.

The sample was peripheral blood mononuclear cells (PBMCs), taken when the disease was refractory, from a patient treated with antithyroid drugs. The rearranged chain carries TRBV10-3 and TRBJ1-5, with an unclear D gene assignment. The receptor's source is a female donor with Graves disease. The DNA is as follows: TGTGCCACCGGGCAGGCGAATCAGCCCCAGCATTTT. The resulting protein is CATGQANQPQHF.